The 5 T cell receptor beta chains in this list originate from one sample, sequenced in a study of blood T cell repertoires in COVID-19. Repertoires were generated with immunoSEQ multiplex PCR, while TCRdb's copy carries only in-frame clones and drops some. The sample shows 85,000 or so clones, roughly 89% of them seen only once. The material sequenced was peripheral blood. The receptor set was obtained from a man aged 50-59 years with active or convalescent COVID-19.

The chain links TRBV20-1 to TRBJ2-7; TRBD1 agrees at 8 bases. Germline V gene sequence: CDR1 DFQATT, CDR2 SNEGSKA (reference sequence). V dropped 6 bases and J dropped 6; count of bases not matched to a gene: 4. The length of the CDR3 is 11 residues. This CDR3 is CSARTGREQYF. In DNA form, the CDR3 reads TGCAGTGCCAGGACAGGGCGCGAGCAGTACTTC.

The chain joins TRBV7-2 to TRBJ2-7; D is possibly TRBD1 (5 bases). Trimming cost V 1 base and J 3 bases, with 16 bases left between them. The CDR3 is 16 amino acids. CDR1 is SGHTA, CDR2 FQGNSA, per germline. CDR3 sequence: CASSLGLTQGNYEQYF. The CDR3 nucleotides are TGTGCCAGCAGCTTAGGCCTAACGCAGGGAAACTACGAGCAGTACTTC. Using reference TRBV7-2 and TRBJ2-7 for the parts outside the CDR3, the full variable domain is GAGVSQSPSNKVTEKGKDVELRCDPISGHTALYWYRQSLGQGLEFLIYFQGNSAPDKSGLPSDRFSAERTGGSVSTLTIQRTQQEDSAVYLCASSLGLTQGNYEQYFGPGTRLTVT.

The chain has TRBV19 and TRBJ2-2, with 8 bases that match TRBD1. Germline CDR1 is LNHDA and CDR2 is SQIVND (reference sequence). The CDR3 has 14 amino acids. V shed 7 bases, J shed 6 bases, and the junction held 7 bases outside the gene matches. The CDR3 loop is CASTSDRGPGELFF. CDR3 coding DNA: TGTGCCAGTACCAGCGACAGGGGTCCCGGGGAGCTGTTTTTT. Full variable domain (outside the CDR3, taken from reference TRBV19 and TRBJ2-2): DGGITQSPKYLFRKEGQNVTLSCEQNLNHDAMYWYRQDPGQGLRLIYYSQIVNDFQKGDIAEGYSVSREKKESFPLTVTSAQKNPTAFYLCASTSDRGPGELFFGEGSRLTVL.

This chain joins TRBV6-1 and TRBJ1-6; TRBD1 is a possible D gene (5 bases). The germline V gene has CDR1 MNHNS and CDR2 SASEGT. Trimming left V 2 bases short and J 14 bases short, with 19 bases between. This CDR3 contains 15 residues. The CDR3 loop is CASSERGTYRSALHF. The CDR3 DNA sequence: TGTGCCAGCAGTGAACGGGGGACCTATAGAAGTGCCCTCCACTTT.

There are a few counts of this clone. The chain recombines TRBV5-1 with TRBJ2-5, with D perhaps TRBD2 (6 bases). CDR3 length: 13 residues. The V end lost 4 bases, the J end lost 5 bases, and 12 bases lay between the germline ends. Germline lookup yields CDR1 SGHRS and CDR2 YFSETQ. CDR3 region: CASSAGGFETQYF. The CDR3 DNA sequence: TGCGCCAGCAGCGCCGGGGGATTCGAGACCCAGTACTTC.